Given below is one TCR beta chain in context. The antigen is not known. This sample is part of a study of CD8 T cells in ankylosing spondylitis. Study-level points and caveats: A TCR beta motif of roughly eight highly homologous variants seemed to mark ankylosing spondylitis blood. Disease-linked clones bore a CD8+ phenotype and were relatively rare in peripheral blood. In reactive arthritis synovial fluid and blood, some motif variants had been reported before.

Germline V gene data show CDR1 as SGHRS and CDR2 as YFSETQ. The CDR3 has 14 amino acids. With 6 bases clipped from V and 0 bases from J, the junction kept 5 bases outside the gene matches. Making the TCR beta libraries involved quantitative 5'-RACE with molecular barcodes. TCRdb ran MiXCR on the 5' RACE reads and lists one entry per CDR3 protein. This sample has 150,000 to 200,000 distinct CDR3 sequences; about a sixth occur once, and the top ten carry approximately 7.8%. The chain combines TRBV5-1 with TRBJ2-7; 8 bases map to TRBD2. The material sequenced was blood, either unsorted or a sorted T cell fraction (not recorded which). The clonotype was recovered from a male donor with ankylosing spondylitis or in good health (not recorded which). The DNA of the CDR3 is TGCGCCAGCACCCCCGGGACTAGCTCCTACGAGCAGTACTTC. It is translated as CASTPGTSSYEQYF.